What follows are 15 T cell receptor beta chains derived from one specimen sequenced in a study of long-term antiretroviral therapy in people with HIV. A v3.0 immunoSEQ assay was performed at survey level. Profiled with immunoSEQ multiplex PCR; TCRdb holds only in-frame clones, not every one. In the table there are approximately 15,000 clones, roughly 90% of which are singletons. Sequencing was performed on unsorted PBMCs, taken 0.3 years after starting antiretroviral therapy. These receptors all stem from a man aged 60-69 years with HIV.

The chain employs TRBV27 and TRBJ2-4; D not certain. The germline gives CDR1 MNHEY, CDR2 SMNVEV (reference sequence). The CDR3 loop spans 13 amino acids. Trimming pared 5 bases from V and 7 bases from J, leaving 12 bases between. The CDR3 bases are TGTGCCAGCAGTCCCCCGTTGGGGAACATTCAGTACTTC. Its protein product is CASSPPLGNIQYF.

V and J are TRBV2 and TRBJ1-2; 10 bases are a match to TRBD1. CDR3 length: 13 residues. CDR1 and CDR2 from the germline V gene are SNHLY and FYNNEI. V dropped 4 bases and J dropped 8; count of bases not matched to a gene: 4. In nucleotides, the CDR3 is TGTGCCAGCAGTGGGACAGGGGGAGGAGGCTACACCTTC. Translation gives CASSGTGGGGYTF. Full variable domain (outside the CDR3, taken from reference TRBV2 and TRBJ1-2): EPEVTQTPSHQVTQMGQEVILRCVPISNHLYFYWYRQILGQKVEFLVSFYNNEISEKSEIFDDQFSVERPDGSNFTLKIRSTKLEDSAMYFCASSGTGGGGYTFGSGTRLTVV.

The chain employs TRBV7-6 and TRBJ2-5; D is possibly TRBD1 or TRBD2 (6 bases each). The CDR3 length is 16 residues. Germline loops: CDR1 SGHVS, CDR2 FNYEAQ. The V end was cut by 5 bases, the J end by 2 bases, with 18 bases between. CDR3 in amino acids: CASSPRLGRGQETQYF. Here the CDR3 DNA reads TGTGCCAGCAGCCCCCGACTAGGCAGGGGACAAGAGACCCAGTACTTC.

This clone rates as medium-sized. V and J are TRBV4-3 and TRBJ2-3, with TRBD1 matching over 8 bases. Losses at the gene ends were 0 bases for V and 1 base for J; bases not matched to a gene: 3. From germline, CDR1 is LGHNA and CDR2 YSLEER. The CDR3 runs to 16 residues. DNA of the CDR3: TGCGCCAGCAGCCAAGATTGGGGACAGGGCACAGATACGCAGTATTTT. It translates to CASSQDWGQGTDTQYF.

This chain connects TRBV28 to TRBJ1-5, with TRBD1 matching over 8 bases. The CDR3 contains 17 residues. With V trimmed by 0 bases and J by 2 bases, 6 bases remained unmatched. Germline-derived CDR1 and CDR2 are MDHEN and SYDVKM. The CDR3 is CASSLWTGEGGNQPQHF. CDR3 DNA sequence: TGTGCCAGCAGTTTATGGACAGGGGAAGGCGGCAATCAGCCCCAGCATTTT.

CDR3 loop: CASSPGTARSGTLHF. The DNA for the CDR3 is TGTGCCAGCAGCCCAGGGACAGCTCGCTCGGGGACCCTCCACTTT. This chain joins TRBV6-6 and TRBJ1-6; 7 positions match TRBD1. V trimming: 6 bases; J trimming: 14 bases; junction bases outside the gene matches: 16. CDR3 size: 15 residues. Germline values: CDR1 MNHNY, CDR2 SVGAGI (reference sequence).

The chain joins TRBV6-5 to TRBJ2-7; D call uncertain. Germline assignment: CDR1 MNHEY and CDR2 SVGAGI. Trimming cost V 8 bases and J 3 bases, with 17 bases left between them. The CDR3 sequence is 14 residues long. CDR3 protein: CASGRTALGYEQYF. The CDR3, as DNA: TGTGCCAGCGGCCGAACGGCATTAGGCTACGAGCAGTACTTC.

The chain combines TRBV27 with TRBJ2-5, with TRBD1 matching 7 bases. The CDR3 consists of 15 residues. V lost 1 base and J lost 0; bases outside the gene matches: 2. Germline CDR1 is MNHEY and CDR2 is SMNVEV (reference sequence). CDR3 amino acids: CASSLLDRDQETQYF. The CDR3 DNA is TGTGCCAGCAGTTTATTAGACAGGGACCAAGAGACCCAGTACTTC.

In this sample, this clone turned up once. The chain employs TRBV5-1 and TRBJ1-1; TRBD1 is a possible D gene (5 bases). Trimming took off 1 base at V and 1 base at J, with 11 bases between the two ends. Germline-derived CDR1 and CDR2 are SGHRS and YFSETQ. CDR3 length: 15 residues. The CDR3, as DNA: TGCGCCAGCAGCTTGTTGGGGCCAAAGAACACTGAAGCTTTCTTT. Amino acids: CASSLLGPKNTEAFF.

The chain employs TRBV18 and TRBJ1-1; a possible D gene is TRBD1 (5 bases). Germline V gene data show CDR1 as KGHSH and CDR2 as LQKENI. The CDR3 spans 13 residues. Trimming took 5 bases from V and 5 from J, leaving 12 bases between them. The CDR3 is CASSTGGWTEAFF. The CDR3 DNA reads TGTGCCAGCTCAACCGGGGGGTGGACTGAAGCTTTCTTT.

In nucleotides, the CDR3 is TGCGCCAGCAGCTTGGGGGGACTAGCGGGAGGCTCTTCCTACGAGCAGTACTTC. Its translation is CASSLGGLAGGSSYEQYF. The chain carries TRBV5-1 and TRBJ2-7, with TRBD2 identical over 15 bases. CDR1 is SGHRS, CDR2 YFSETQ, per germline. The CDR3 is 18 residues long. V trimming: 0 bases; J trimming: 1 base; junction bases outside the gene matches: 5.

V usage is TRBV7-3 and J usage is TRBJ2-6, with 7 bases identical to TRBD1. Germline V gene data show CDR1 as SGHTA and CDR2 as FQGTGA. The CDR3 is 17 residues long. Trimming removed 2 bases from V and 1 base from J; junction bases left unmatched: 5. The CDR3 coding sequence is TGTGCCAGCAGCTTATCTGGGGACAGATCTGGGGCCAACGTCCTGACTTTC. It specifies CASSLSGDRSGANVLTF.

This chain joins TRBV2 and TRBJ2-3; unclear D gene. Trimming pared 1 base from V and 1 base from J, leaving 6 bases between. Per germline, CDR1 SNHLY and CDR2 FYNNEI. The CDR3 extends over 14 amino acids. In nucleotides, the CDR3 is TGTGCCAGCAGTGAAGGATGGGGCACAGATACGCAGTATTTT. Its protein is CASSEGWGTDTQYF.

The chain employs TRBV5-4 and TRBJ1-1; the D is unclear. Germline CDR1 and CDR2: SGHNT and YYREEE (reference sequence). V shed 5 bases and J shed 1 base, with 12 bases lying between them. This CDR3 has 14 residues. CDR3: CASSLDSENTEAFF. The CDR3 region has the DNA TGTGCCAGCAGTCTGGATAGTGAGAACACTGAAGCTTTCTTT.

This sequence joins TRBV28 and TRBJ1-5; tentatively, D is TRBD1 (5 bases). Germline CDR1 MDHEN, CDR2 SYDVKM. Trimming stripped 4 bases from V and 2 bases from J, with 12 bases between. CDR3 length: 15 residues. As DNA, the CDR3 is TGTGCCAGCAGTTCGGGGGTTCGGGGCAATCAGCCCCAGCATTTT. This encodes CASSSGVRGNQPQHF.